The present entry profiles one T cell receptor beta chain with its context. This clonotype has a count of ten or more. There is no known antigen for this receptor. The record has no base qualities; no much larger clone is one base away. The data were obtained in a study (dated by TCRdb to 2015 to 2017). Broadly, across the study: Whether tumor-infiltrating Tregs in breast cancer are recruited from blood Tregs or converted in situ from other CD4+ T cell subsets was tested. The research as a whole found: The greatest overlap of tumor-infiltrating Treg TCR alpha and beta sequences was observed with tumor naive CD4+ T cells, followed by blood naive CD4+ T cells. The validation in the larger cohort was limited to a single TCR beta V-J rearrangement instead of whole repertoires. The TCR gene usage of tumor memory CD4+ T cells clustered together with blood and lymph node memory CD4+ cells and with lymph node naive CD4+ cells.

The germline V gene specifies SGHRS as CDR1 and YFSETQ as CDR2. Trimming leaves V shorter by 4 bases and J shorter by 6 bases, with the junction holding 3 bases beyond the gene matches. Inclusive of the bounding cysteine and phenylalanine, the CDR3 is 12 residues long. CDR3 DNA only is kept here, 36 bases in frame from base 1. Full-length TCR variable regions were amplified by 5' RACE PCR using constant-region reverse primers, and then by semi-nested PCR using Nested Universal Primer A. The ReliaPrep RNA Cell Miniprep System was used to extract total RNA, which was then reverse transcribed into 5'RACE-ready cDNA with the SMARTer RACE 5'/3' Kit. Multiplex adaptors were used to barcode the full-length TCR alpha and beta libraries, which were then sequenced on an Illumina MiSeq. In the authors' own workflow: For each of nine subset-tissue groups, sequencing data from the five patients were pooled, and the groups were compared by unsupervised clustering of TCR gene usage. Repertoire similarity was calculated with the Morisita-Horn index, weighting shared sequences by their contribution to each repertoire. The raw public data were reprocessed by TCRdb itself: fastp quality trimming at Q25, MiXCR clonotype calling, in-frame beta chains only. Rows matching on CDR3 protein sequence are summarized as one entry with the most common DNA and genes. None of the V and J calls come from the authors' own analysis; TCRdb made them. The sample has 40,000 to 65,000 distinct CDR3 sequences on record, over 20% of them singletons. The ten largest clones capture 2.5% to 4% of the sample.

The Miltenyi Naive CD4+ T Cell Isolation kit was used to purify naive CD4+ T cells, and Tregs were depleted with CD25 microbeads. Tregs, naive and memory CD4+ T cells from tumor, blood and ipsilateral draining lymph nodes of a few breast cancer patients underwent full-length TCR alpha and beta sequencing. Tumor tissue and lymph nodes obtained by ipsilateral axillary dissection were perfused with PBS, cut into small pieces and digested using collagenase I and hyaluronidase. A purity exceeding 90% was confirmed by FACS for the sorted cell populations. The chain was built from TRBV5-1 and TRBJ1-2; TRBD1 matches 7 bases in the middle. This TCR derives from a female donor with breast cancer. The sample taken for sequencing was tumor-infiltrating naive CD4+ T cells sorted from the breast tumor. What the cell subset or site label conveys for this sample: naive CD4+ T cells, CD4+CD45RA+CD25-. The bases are TGCGCCAGCAGCACAACAGGGGATGGCTACACCTTC. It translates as CASSTTGDGYTF. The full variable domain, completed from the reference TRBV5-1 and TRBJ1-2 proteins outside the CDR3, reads KAGVTQTPRYLIKTRGQQVTLSCSPISGHRSVSWYQQTPGQGLQFLFEYFSETQRNKGNFPGRFSGRQFSNSRSEMNVSTLELGDSALYLCASSTTGDGYTFGSGTRLTVV.